The T cell receptor beta chain under discussion was sequenced for a study of cytomegalovirus exposure and HLA in healthy donors. Study-wide points: Researchers counted 164 TCR beta chains as cytomegalovirus-associated. Reports showed the classifier diagnosing cytomegalovirus status with high specificity and sensitivity. Specific recognition of CMV antigens was confirmed in vitro for three chains (all CMV-associated).

The donors were in the roughly 110-subject validation cohort; that cohort was separate from the roughly 700-subject first cohort. Assay: immunoSEQ multiplex PCR; the TCRdb copy retains only in-frame clones and omits some. The data contain tens of thousands of clones, roughly 94% of them singletons. The CDR3 is made up of 14 amino acids. Germline V gene sequence: CDR1 SNHLY, CDR2 FYNNEI. Trimming removed 4 bases at V and 5 bases at J, with 15 bases between. With regard to this clone: Its antigen is unidentified.

The TCR comes from a young woman in good health and CMV-seronegative. Sequenced material: PBMCs. This sequence joins TRBV2 and TRBJ2-7; tentatively, D is TRBD2 (5 bases). In DNA form, the CDR3 reads TGTGCCAGCAGTGCCGGTCTAGCTGCGGACGAGCAGTACTTC. The encoded protein is CASSAGLAADEQYF.